A single sample is the source of the 9 T cell receptor beta chains below, sequenced in a study of T cells in Graves' hyperthyroidism and ophthalmopathy. What was amplified from RNA transcripts were TCR beta CDR3 regions. The study used the HTBI primer set for a first-round RT-PCR of the TCR CDR3. One entry per CDR3 protein, called by TCRdb with MiXCR from the multiplex PCR reads. Among approximately 370,000 distinct CDR3 sequences listed, 17% were seen once. The source material was blood. The source is a woman in her twenties or thirties with Graves' hyperthyroidism that later progressed to Graves' ophthalmopathy.

The rearrangement links TRBV20-1 to TRBJ2-7; TRBD1 aligns across 9 bases. With V trimmed by 3 bases and J by 6 bases, 9 bases remained unmatched. The CDR3 loop spans 14 amino acids. Per germline, CDR1 DFQATT and CDR2 SNEGSKA (reference sequence). This chain's CDR3 is CSARMGQGFREQYF. CDR3 nucleotides: TGCAGTGCTAGGATGGGACAGGGTTTTCGCGAGCAGTACTTC.

Ten or more counts support this clonotype. The chain combines TRBV11-2 with TRBJ2-3; D is undetermined. CDR1 is SGHAT, CDR2 FQNNGV, per germline. The CDR3 is made up of 15 amino acids. V lost 3 bases, J lost 3 bases, and 13 bases lay in between. CDR3 sequence reads: CASSFIPPPTDTQYF. DNA of the CDR3: TGTGCCAGCAGCTTTATACCCCCCCCGACAGATACGCAGTATTTT.

This clonotype was seen repeatedly, ten times or more. This chain connects TRBV29-1 to TRBJ2-7; D call uncertain. The germline gives CDR1 SQVTM, CDR2 ANQGSEA. V was pared by 1 base and J by 0 bases, with 10 bases between. The CDR3 is made up of 14 amino acids. The CDR3 spells CSVEGLRSSYEQYF. The CDR3 coding sequence is TGCAGCGTTGAAGGTTTAAGAAGCTCCTACGAGCAGTACTTC.

The V and J genes are TRBV12-3 or TRBV12-4 and TRBJ1-5; 11 positions match TRBD1. CDR3 length: 16 residues. J was trimmed by 6 bases and V by 1 base; bases with no gene match: 5. The CDR3 is CASSLVGQGASQPQHF. The DNA for the CDR3 is TGTGCCAGCAGTTTAGTAGGACAGGGGGCGAGTCAGCCCCAGCATTTT.

This clonotype was seen more than once but under ten times. The V and J genes are TRBV18 and TRBJ1-1, with D maybe TRBD1 (5 bases). V shed 4 bases and J shed 1 base, with 13 bases lying between them. The CDR3 consists of 15 residues. Germline values: CDR1 KGHSH, CDR2 LQKENI. CDR3 sequence (DNA): TGTGCCAGCTCACTACACGGGGCTGCGAACACTGAAGCTTTCTTT. It codes for CASSLHGAANTEAFF. Looking up the rest from reference TRBV18 and TRBJ1-1 gives the full variable domain: NAGVMQNPRHLVRRRGQEARLRCSPMKGHSHVYWYRQLPEEGLKFMVYLQKENIIDESGMPKERFSAEFPKEGPSILRIQQVVRGDSAAYFCASSLHGAANTEAFFGQGTRLTVV.

The gene calls are TRBV18 and TRBJ1-2; D perhaps matches TRBD1 (5 bases). V dropped 5 bases and J dropped 3 bases, with 7 bases sitting between them. The CDR3 totals 12 residues. Germline assignment: CDR1 KGHSH and CDR2 LQKENI. This chain's CDR3 is CASSLQDYGYTF. CDR3 bases: TGTGCCAGCTCATTACAGGACTATGGCTACACCTTC.

This clonotype was found a few times. The chain couples TRBV6-5 to TRBJ1-5; 8 bases map to TRBD1. Germline loops: CDR1 MNHEY, CDR2 SVGAGI. V gave up 0 bases and J gave up 6 bases; unmatched junction bases: 4. The CDR3 spans 15 residues. The CDR3 DNA reads TGTGCCAGCAGTTACTCCTACAGGGGGGGTCAGCCCCAGCATTTT. This translates into CASSYSYRGGQPQHF.

This chain joins TRBV9 and TRBJ2-2; maybe TRBD1 (5 bases). The germline V gene encodes CDR1 SGDLS and CDR2 YYNGEE. This CDR3 comprises 16 residues. Trimming stripped 0 bases from V and 0 bases from J, with 9 bases between. CDR3: CASSVGVGANTGELFF. CDR3 DNA sequence: TGTGCCAGCAGCGTAGGCGTAGGGGCGAACACCGGGGAGCTGTTTTTT. Looking up the rest from reference TRBV9 and TRBJ2-2 gives the full variable domain: DSGVTQTPKHLITATGQRVTLRCSPRSGDLSVYWYQQSLDQGLQFLIQYYNGEERAKGNILERFSAQQFPDLHSELNLSSLELGDSALYFCASSVGVGANTGELFFGEGSRLTVL.

The genes are TRBV2 and TRBJ1-4; no firm D call. This CDR3 comprises 14 residues. V gave up 4 bases and J gave up 5 bases, with 11 bases separating them. Looked up from germline, CDR1 is SNHLY and CDR2 is FYNNEI. The CDR3 protein is CASSVYSENEKLFF. In DNA form, the CDR3 reads TGTGCCAGCAGTGTGTACAGTGAGAATGAAAAACTGTTTTTT.